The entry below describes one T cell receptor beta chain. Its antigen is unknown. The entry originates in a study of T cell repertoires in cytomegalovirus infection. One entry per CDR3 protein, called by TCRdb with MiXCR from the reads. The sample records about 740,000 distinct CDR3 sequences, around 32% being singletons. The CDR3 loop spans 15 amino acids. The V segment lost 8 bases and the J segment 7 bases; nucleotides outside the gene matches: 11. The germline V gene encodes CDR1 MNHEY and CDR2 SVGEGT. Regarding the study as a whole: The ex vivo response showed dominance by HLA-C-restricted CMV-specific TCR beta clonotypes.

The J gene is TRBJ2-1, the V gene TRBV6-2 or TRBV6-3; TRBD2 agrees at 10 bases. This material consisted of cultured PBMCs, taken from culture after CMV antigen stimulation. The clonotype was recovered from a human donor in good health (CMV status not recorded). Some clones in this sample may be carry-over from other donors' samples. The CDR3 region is CASLSQSGRVNEQFF. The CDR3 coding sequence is TGTGCCAGCCTATCTCAGAGCGGGAGGGTGAATGAGCAGTTCTTC.